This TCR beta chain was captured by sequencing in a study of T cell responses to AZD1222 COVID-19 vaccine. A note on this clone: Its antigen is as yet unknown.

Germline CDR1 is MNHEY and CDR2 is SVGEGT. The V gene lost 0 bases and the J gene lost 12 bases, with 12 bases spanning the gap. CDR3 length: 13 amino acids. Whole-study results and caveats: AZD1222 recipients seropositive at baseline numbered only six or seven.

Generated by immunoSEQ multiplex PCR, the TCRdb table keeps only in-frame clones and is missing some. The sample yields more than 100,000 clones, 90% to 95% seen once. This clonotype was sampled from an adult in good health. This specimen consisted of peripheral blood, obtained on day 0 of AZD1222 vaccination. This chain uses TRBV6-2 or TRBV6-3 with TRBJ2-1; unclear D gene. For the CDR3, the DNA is TGTGCCAGCAGTTACTCCCCCCTTCTGGGGCAGTTCTTC. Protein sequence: CASSYSPLLGQFF.